A single TCR beta chain is shown here with its context. Its matching antigen is unknown. Time point defined: approximately twelve months of natalizumab therapy. Multiple sclerosis patients on natalizumab who never developed PML served as longitudinally sampled controls. Generated by immunoSEQ multiplex PCR, the TCRdb table keeps only in-frame clones and is missing some. The table lists around 25,000 clones, 91% of them singletons. This CDR3 is built from 13 residues. Germline values: CDR1 SGHTA, CDR2 FQGTGA. V lost 1 base and J lost 8, with 9 bases in between. These data are taken from a study of multiple sclerosis patients with progressive multifocal leukoencephalopathy. General study points: Lower normalized Shannon entropy suggested reduced TRB diversity in most PML patients. No common TRBV or TRBJ usage or pairing appeared at PML. It is unclear whether the findings reflect JC virus infection or general immunocompromise.

The sequence derives from a man aged 25-45 years with multiple sclerosis. The input for sequencing was PBMCs, taken from a patient treated with natalizumab. The V and J genes are TRBV7-3 and TRBJ2-4; D is possibly TRBD1 (5 bases). The CDR3 region is CASSLNLGDIQYF. The CDR3 DNA sequence: TGTGCCAGCAGCTTAAATCTAGGGGACATTCAGTACTTC.